This paragraph reports one T cell receptor beta chain. The antigen is undetermined. Scientists made TCR beta cDNA using 5'RACE template switching with UMIs. Each CDR3 protein gets one entry in TCRdb, which reprocessed the 5' RACE reads and gives no DNA. In total, the table holds 550,000 to 600,000 distinct CDR3 sequences. The record originates from a study of T cells expressing NK-cell markers. About the research overall: TCR beta repertoires came from sorted CD3+CD56+NKG2C+, CD3+CD56+NKG2C- and CD3+CD56-NKG2C+ T cells.

Findings and limits, study-wide: The leading position in the CD3+CD56-NKG2C+ fraction of a few donors also went to these clonotypes.

Germline loops: CDR1 SQVTM, CDR2 ANQGSEA. The length of the CDR3 is 12 residues. The sequence derives from a man between 18 and 29 years old in good health. Sequenced: blood T cells: a sorted CD56 or NKG2C T cell subset, CD4+ or CD8+ T cells, or bulk PBMC T cells (not recorded which). J is TRBJ2-1 and V is TRBV29-1; TCRdb calls TRBD2, which cannot be checked without DNA. CDR3 protein: CSVTTSSNEQFF.